One and the same sample provided the 17 T cell receptor beta chains below, sequenced in a study of post-analysis software for immune sequencing data. Study findings and constraints: TRBV5-6, TRBV5-1 and TRBV20-1 belonged to a set of roughly five TRBV segments that were more frequent in patients than controls.

Carried by the TCR beta cDNA libraries were unique molecular identifiers. TCRdb processed the PCR reads anew with MiXCR; each CDR3 protein has one entry. The data hold roughly 730,000 distinct CDR3 sequences, with 25% to 30% observed a single time. These receptors lack a known antigen. Sequencing input: blood. These receptors were taken from a girl aged 5-17 years with multiple sclerosis.

This sequence joins TRBV6-2 or TRBV6-3 and TRBJ2-5; 8 bases map to TRBD2. From germline, CDR1 is MNHEY and CDR2 SVGEGT. This CDR3 region has 13 residues. The trim removed 6 bases at V and 11 bases at J, leaving 11 bases unmatched. CDR3 region: CASSPGGAWEQYF. The CDR3 DNA reads TGTGCCAGCAGCCCCGGGGGGGCGTGGGAGCAGTACTTC.

This clonotype was seen once. The chain is built from TRBV20-1 and TRBJ2-2, with TRBD1 as a possible D gene (5 bases). Germline loops: CDR1 DFQATT, CDR2 SNEGSKA (reference sequence). This CDR3 has 16 residues. V was trimmed by 1 base and J by 5 bases, leaving 17 bases between them. The CDR3 loop reads CSARGRPRDGTGELFF. CDR3 nucleotides: TGCAGTGCTAGAGGGCGGCCCAGGGATGGGACCGGGGAGCTGTTTTTT.

This sequence joins TRBV7-2 and TRBJ2-1; 11 bases are a match to TRBD2. Germline CDR1 is SGHTA and CDR2 is FQGNSA. With 4 bases clipped from V and 13 bases from J, the junction kept 12 bases outside the gene matches. This CDR3 contains 15 residues. The CDR3 loop reads CASSSYTSGSDFQFF. The CDR3 coding sequence is TGTGCCAGCAGCTCATACACTAGCGGGAGCGACTTCCAGTTCTTC.

V is TRBV6-5 and J is TRBJ1-5; D not resolved. Between the trimmed V and J ends, which lost 8 bases and 4 bases, there was a span of 12 bases. There are 13 residues in the CDR3. Germline assignment: CDR1 MNHEY and CDR2 SVGAGI. The CDR3 reads CASSPVVNQPQHF. The DNA for the CDR3 is TGTGCCAGCTCCCCGGTCGTTAATCAGCCCCAGCATTTT.

The chain carries TRBV6-5 and TRBJ1-6; tentatively, D is TRBD1 (5 bases). Trimming took 5 bases from V and 0 from J, leaving 11 bases between them. The CDR3 sequence is 16 residues long. The germline CDR1 and CDR2 sequences are MNHEY and SVGAGI. DNA for the CDR3: TGTGCCAGCAGTAGGGGAGATGGCTCCTATAATTCACCCCTCCACTTT. This encodes CASSRGDGSYNSPLHF.

The chain has TRBV20-1 and TRBJ1-5, with unresolved D. V was pared by 6 bases and J by 3 bases, with 12 bases between. CDR3 size: 13 residues. Germline V gene lookup returns CDR1 DFQATT and CDR2 SNEGSKA (reference sequence). The CDR3 DNA reads as TGCAGTGCAGCCAGAGACCCCAATCAGCCCCAGCATTTT. It codes for CSAARDPNQPQHF.

This chain joins TRBV5-1 and TRBJ2-7; 9 bases are shared with TRBD2. Losses at the gene ends were 4 bases for V and 5 bases for J; bases not matched to a gene: 13. Germline values: CDR1 SGHRS, CDR2 YFSETQ. The CDR3 extends over 16 amino acids. CDR3 protein: CASSPAAGGTIDEQYF. Written as DNA, the CDR3 is TGCGCCAGCAGCCCGGCGGCGGGAGGGACCATCGACGAGCAGTACTTC.

This chain joins TRBV5-1 and TRBJ1-2; D is possibly TRBD1 (5 bases). The CDR3 is made up of 14 amino acids. The V gene lost 0 bases and the J gene lost 12 bases, with 18 bases spanning the gap. Germline values: CDR1 SGHRS, CDR2 YFSETQ. The CDR3 sequence: CASSLASSRDGHTF. For the CDR3, the DNA is TGCGCCAGCAGCTTGGCCAGTTCCAGGGACGGCCACACCTTC.

The count of this clonotype is one. This chain joins TRBV6-6 and TRBJ1-1, with 10 bases matching TRBD1. V was clipped by 7 bases and J by 11 bases; unmatched bases: 13. The CDR3 length is 14 residues. Germline values: CDR1 MNHNY, CDR2 SVGAGI (reference sequence). The DNA of the CDR3 is TGTGCCAGCACCATAGAGACCGGGACAGGGGTGGCTTTCTTT. The encoded protein is CASTIETGTGVAFF.

This clonotype showed up just a few times. Its ends do not fully match the called genes, so a read error is possible. The chain employs TRBV7-9 and TRBJ1-2; D unclear. Germline values: CDR1 SEHNR, CDR2 FQNEAQ (reference sequence). The CDR3 is 13 amino acids. CDR3 nucleotide sequence: TGTGCCTGCAGCCCCGGGGTAGGCTCCGGCTACACCTTC. Translation: CACSPGVGSGYTF. Complete variable domain (other parts from reference TRBV7-9 and TRBJ1-2): DTGVSQNPRHKITKRGQNVTFRCDPISEHNRLYWYRQTLGQGPEFLTYFQNEAQLEKSRLLSDRFSAERPKGSFSTLEIQRTEQGDSAMYLCACSPGVGSGYTFGSGTRLTVV.

This clonotype was counted between two and nine times. The chain links TRBV24-1 to TRBJ2-2; D remains ambiguous. This CDR3 spans 15 amino acids. V was clipped by 7 bases and J by 3 bases, with 14 bases between them. Germline V gene sequence: CDR1 KGHDR, CDR2 SFDVKD. CDR3 amino acids: CATRSGERYTGELFF. CDR3 nucleotides: TGTGCCACCAGGTCGGGTGAGCGTTACACCGGGGAGCTGTTTTTT.

V gene TRBV10-1 combines with J gene TRBJ1-2; possible D gene TRBD1, 5 bases. Trimming pared 4 bases from V and 4 bases from J, leaving 10 bases between. The CDR3 consists of 13 residues. Germline V gives CDR1 WNHNN, CDR2 SYGVQD (reference sequence). CDR3 in DNA: TGCGCCAGCAGTGCGGCAGGGACCTATGGCTACACCTTC. Its translation: CASSAAGTYGYTF.

The chain combines TRBV7-9 with TRBJ2-3; maybe TRBD1 (6 bases). This CDR3 has 14 amino acids. Germline V gene data show CDR1 as SEHNR and CDR2 as FQNEAQ (reference sequence). V was pared by 4 bases and J by 5 bases, with 13 bases between. As DNA, the CDR3 is TGTGCCAGCAGCTGGGGCAGGGGACAAGATACGCAGTATTTT. Protein product: CASSWGRGQDTQYF.

This clonotype was found a few times. The chain recombines TRBV28 with TRBJ1-1; 7 bases map to TRBD1. CDR3 size: 14 residues. CDR1 MDHEN and CDR2 SYDVKM come from the germline V gene. The ends lost 6 bases at V and 5 bases at J; junction bases unmatched: 9. CDR3 protein: CASRPGPRGTEAFF. The CDR3 DNA follows: TGTGCCAGCAGGCCGGGACCCAGGGGGACTGAAGCTTTCTTT.

The J gene is TRBJ2-3, the V gene TRBV28; 10 nucleotides align to TRBD2. The V and J ends lost 4 bases and 4 bases, in that order; junction bases with no gene match: 8. This CDR3 has 16 residues. The germline V gene has CDR1 MDHEN and CDR2 SYDVKM. CDR3 nucleotide sequence: TGTGCCAGCAGTTCCCCTCAGCGGGAGGGAGCAGATACGCAGTATTTT. This sequence encodes CASSSPQREGADTQYF.

This clonotype appeared a few times. V and J are TRBV4-1 and TRBJ1-2; 7 positions agree with TRBD1. With 0 bases clipped from V and 7 bases from J, the junction kept 8 bases outside the gene matches. The CDR3 contains 15 residues. Germline V gene sequence: CDR1 MGHRA, CDR2 YSYEKL. The CDR3 DNA reads TGCGCCAGCAGCCAAGATGGCAGGGGGTATTTTGGCTACACCTTC. It is translated as CASSQDGRGYFGYTF.

This clonotype has ten or more counts. The genes are TRBV29-1 and TRBJ2-6; 9 bases are a match to TRBD1. Germline trimming cut 4 bases from V and 1 base from J; bases unmatched to any gene: 2. The V gene's germline CDR1 is SQVTM and CDR2 ANQGSEA. CDR3 length: 15 amino acids. CDR3 sequence reads: CSVVQGASGANVLTF. The CDR3, as DNA: TGCAGCGTTGTACAGGGGGCATCTGGGGCCAACGTCCTGACTTTC.